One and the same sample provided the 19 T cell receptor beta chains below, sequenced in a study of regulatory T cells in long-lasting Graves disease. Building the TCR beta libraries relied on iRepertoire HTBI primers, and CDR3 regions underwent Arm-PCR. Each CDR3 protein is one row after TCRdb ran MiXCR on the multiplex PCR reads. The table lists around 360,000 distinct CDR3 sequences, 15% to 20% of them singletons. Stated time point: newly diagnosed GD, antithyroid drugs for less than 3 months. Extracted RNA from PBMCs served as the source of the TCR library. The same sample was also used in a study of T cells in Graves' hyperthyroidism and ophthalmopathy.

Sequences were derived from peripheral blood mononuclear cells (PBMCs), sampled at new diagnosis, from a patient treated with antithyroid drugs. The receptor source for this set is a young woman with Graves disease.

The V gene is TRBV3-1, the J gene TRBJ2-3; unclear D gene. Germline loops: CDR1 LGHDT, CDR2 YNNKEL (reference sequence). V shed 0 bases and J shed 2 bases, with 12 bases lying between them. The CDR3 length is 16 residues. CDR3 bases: TGTGCCAGCAGCCAAGATGCCGAAATGACCACAGATACGCAGTATTTT. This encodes CASSQDAEMTTDTQYF.

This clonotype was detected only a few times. CDR3 DNA: TGTGCCAGCAGCACACTAGTCACAGATACGCAGTATTTT. This gives the protein CASSTLVTDTQYF. The chain links TRBV6-1 to TRBJ2-3; D is possibly TRBD2 (5 bases). CDR3 length equals 13 residues. V gave up 6 bases and J gave up 2 bases, with 9 bases separating them. CDR1 is MNHNS and CDR2 is SASEGT in the germline V gene.

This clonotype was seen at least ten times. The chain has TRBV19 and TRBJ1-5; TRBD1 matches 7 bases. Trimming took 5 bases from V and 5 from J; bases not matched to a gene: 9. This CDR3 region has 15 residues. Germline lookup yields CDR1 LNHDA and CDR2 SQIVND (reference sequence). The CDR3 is CASSASTGFDQPQHF. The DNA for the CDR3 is TGTGCCAGTAGTGCCTCGACAGGGTTCGATCAGCCCCAGCATTTT. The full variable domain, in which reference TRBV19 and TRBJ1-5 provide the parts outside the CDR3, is DGGITQSPKYLFRKEGQNVTLSCEQNLNHDAMYWYRQDPGQGLRLIYYSQIVNDFQKGDIAEGYSVSREKKESFPLTVTSAQKNPTAFYLCASSASTGFDQPQHFGDGTRLSIL.

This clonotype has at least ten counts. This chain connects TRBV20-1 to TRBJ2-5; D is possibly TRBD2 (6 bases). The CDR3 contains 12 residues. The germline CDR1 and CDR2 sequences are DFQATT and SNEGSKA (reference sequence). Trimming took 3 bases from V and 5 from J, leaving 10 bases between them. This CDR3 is CSASSRGETQYF. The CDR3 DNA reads TGCAGTGCTAGCAGTCGGGGGGAGACCCAGTACTTC.

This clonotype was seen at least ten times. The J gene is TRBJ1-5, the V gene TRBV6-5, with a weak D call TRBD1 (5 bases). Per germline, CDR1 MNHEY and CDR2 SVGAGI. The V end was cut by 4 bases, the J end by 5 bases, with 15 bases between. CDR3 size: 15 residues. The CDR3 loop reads CASSSAGARDQPQHF. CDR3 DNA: TGTGCCAGCAGTTCCGCCGGGGCCAGGGATCAGCCCCAGCATTTT.

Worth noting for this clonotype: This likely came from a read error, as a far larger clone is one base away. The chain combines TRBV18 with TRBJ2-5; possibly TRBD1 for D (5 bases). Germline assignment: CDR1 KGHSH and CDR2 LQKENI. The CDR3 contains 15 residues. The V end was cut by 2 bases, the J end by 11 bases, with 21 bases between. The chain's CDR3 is CASSPGRKGLNEQYF. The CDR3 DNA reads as TGTGCCAGCTCACCAGGACGAAAGGGGCTCAATGAGCAGTACTTC.

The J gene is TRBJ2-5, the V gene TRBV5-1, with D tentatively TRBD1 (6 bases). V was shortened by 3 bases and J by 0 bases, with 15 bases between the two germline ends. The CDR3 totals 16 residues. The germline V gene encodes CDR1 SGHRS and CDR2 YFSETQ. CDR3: CASSSIIGGNQETQYF. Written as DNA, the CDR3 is TGCGCCAGCAGCTCTATTATTGGGGGCAACCAAGAGACCCAGTACTTC.

The CDR3 nucleotides are TGCGCCAGCAGCCAAATTGTGGGGACCTCCTACGAGCAGTACTTC. Its translation: CASSQIVGTSYEQYF. The chain employs TRBV4-1 and TRBJ2-7, with D perhaps being TRBD1 or TRBD2 (5 bases each). The V gene's germline CDR1 is MGHRA and CDR2 YSYEKL. The CDR3 has 15 amino acids. Between the trimmed V and J ends, which lost 2 bases and 0 bases, there was a span of 11 bases.

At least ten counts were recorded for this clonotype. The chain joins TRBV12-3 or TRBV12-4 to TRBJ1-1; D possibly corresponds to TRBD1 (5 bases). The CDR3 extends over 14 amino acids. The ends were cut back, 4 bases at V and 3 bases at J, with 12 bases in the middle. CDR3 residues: CASSSQGGDTEAFF. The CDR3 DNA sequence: TGTGCCAGCAGTTCTCAGGGCGGGGACACTGAAGCTTTCTTT.

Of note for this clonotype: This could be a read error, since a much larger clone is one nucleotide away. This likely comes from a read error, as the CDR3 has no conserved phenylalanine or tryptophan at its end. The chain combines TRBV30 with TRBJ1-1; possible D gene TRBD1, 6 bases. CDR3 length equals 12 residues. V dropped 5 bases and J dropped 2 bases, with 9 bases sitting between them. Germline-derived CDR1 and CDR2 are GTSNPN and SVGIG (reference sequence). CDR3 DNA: TGTGCCTGGGGCAGGGGTAACACTGAAGCTTTCCTT. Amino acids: CAWGRGNTEAFL.

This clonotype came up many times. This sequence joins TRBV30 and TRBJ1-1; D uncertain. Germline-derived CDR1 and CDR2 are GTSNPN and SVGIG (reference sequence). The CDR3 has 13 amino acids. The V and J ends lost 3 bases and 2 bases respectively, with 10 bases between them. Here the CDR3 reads CAWRNGFNTEAFF. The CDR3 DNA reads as TGTGCCTGGAGGAACGGATTCAACACTGAAGCTTTCTTT. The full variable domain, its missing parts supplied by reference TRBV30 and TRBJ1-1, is SQTIHQWPATLVQPVGSPLSLECTVEGTSNPNLYWYRQAAGRGLQLLFYSVGIGQISSEVPQNLSASRPQDRQFILSSKKLLLSDSGFYLCAWRNGFNTEAFFGQGTRLTVV.

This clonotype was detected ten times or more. This CDR3 is CASSPGRLNEQFF. Written as DNA, the CDR3 is TGTGCCAGCAGCCCAGGCAGGCTTAATGAGCAGTTCTTC. The V call is TRBV11-2, the J call TRBJ2-1; D is unresolved. Per the germline V gene, CDR1 is SGHAT and CDR2 is FQNNGV. CDR3 length: 13 residues. The ends were cut back, 5 bases at V and 7 bases at J, with 12 bases in the middle.

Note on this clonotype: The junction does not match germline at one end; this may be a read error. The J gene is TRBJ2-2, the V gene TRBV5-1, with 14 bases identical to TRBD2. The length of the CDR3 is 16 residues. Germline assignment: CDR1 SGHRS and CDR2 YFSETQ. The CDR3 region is CASSPGLAGGVGGLFF. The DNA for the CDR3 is TGCGCCAGCAGCCCCGGACTAGCGGGAGGAGTCGGGGGGCTGTTTTTT. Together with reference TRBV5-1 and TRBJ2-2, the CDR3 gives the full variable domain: KAGVTQTPRYLIKTRGQQVTLSCSPISGHRSVSWYQQTPGQGLQFLFEYFSETQRNKGNFPGRFSGRQFSNSRSEMNVSTLELGDSALYLCASSPGLAGGVGGLFFGEGSRLTVL.

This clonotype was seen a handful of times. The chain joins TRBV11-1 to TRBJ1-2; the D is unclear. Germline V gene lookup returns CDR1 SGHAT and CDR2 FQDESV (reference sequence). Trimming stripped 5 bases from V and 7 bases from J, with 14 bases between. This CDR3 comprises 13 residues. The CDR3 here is CASSALGGFGYTF. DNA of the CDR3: TGTGCCAGCAGCGCCCTAGGAGGGTTTGGCTACACCTTC.

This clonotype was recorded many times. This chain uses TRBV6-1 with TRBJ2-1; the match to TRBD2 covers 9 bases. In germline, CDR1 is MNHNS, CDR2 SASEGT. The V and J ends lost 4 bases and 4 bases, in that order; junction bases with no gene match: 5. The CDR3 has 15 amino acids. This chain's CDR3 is CASSAGLAHYNEQFF. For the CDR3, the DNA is TGTGCCAGCAGTGCGGGACTAGCACATTACAATGAGCAGTTCTTC.

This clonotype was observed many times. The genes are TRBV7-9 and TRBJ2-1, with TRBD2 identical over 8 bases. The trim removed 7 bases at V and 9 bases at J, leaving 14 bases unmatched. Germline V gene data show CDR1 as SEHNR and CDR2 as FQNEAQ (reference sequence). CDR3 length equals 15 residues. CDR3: CASTDSGGALSEQFF. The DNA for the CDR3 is TGTGCCAGCACTGACTCCGGGGGGGCATTGAGTGAGCAGTTCTTC.

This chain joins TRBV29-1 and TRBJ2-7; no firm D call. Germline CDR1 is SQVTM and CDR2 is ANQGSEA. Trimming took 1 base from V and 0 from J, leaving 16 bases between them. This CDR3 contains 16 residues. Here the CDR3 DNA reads TGCAGCGTTGAAGCTCGGGCCGGTAGTCTCTCCTACGAGCAGTACTTC. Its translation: CSVEARAGSLSYEQYF.

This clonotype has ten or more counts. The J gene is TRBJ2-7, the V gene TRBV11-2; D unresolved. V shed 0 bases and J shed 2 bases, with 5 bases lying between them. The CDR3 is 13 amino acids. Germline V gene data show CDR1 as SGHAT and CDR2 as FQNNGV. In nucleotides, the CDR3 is TGTGCCAGCAGCTTAGAACTGACCTACGAGCAGTACTTC. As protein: CASSLELTYEQYF.

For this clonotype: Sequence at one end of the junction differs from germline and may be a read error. CDR3 protein: CASSRSLRNPGGLFF. CDR3 nucleotides: TGCGCCAGCAGCCGAAGCTTACGTAATCCCGGGGGGCTGTTTTTT. The J gene is TRBJ2-2, the V gene TRBV5-1, with D possibly being TRBD2 (6 bases). The germline CDR1 and CDR2 sequences are SGHRS and YFSETQ. The CDR3 runs 15 residues.